This TCR beta chain was captured by sequencing in a study of memory CD4+ T cells and cytomegalovirus serostatus (dated by TCRdb to the late 2010s). Notes on the research overall: The cohort included approximately 35 healthy adults from Belgium, of whom 9 were CMV seropositive and 24 were CMV seronegative. CD4+ memory TCRbeta repertoires of a Belgian cohort with known cytomegalovirus serostatus were sequenced in order to replicate a published TCR-based CMV serostatus classifier.

A FACSAria II was used to sort memory CD4+ T cells, defined as single viable CD3+CD4+CD8-CD45RO+ cells. CMV serostatus was determined with a Roche Elecsys assay detecting serum IgG against CMV pp150, pp28, p38 and p52. Following thawing, total CD4+ T cells were enriched through positive selection using CD4 magnetic microbeads. The samples came from a different study that was designed specifically to examine the CD4+ T cell memory repertoire. Peripheral blood mononuclear cells were isolated and cryopreserved according to standard operating procedures, and serum was kept at -80 degrees C. CD3-PerCP (BW264/56), CD4-APC (RPA-T4), CD45RO-PE (UCHT1) and CD8-Pacific Orange (3B5) antibodies were used for staining, and non-viable cells were excluded with Sytox blue. Regarding this clone: The specificity of this receptor is unknown. Qualities for individual bases were not recorded, and no much larger clone is one base off.

Overall results and qualifications from the work: Only CD4+CD45RO+ memory cells were sequenced, in contrast to the original study, which included naive and memory CD4+ and CD8+ populations. On the Belgian cohort, the classifier based on the original framework reached a median bootstrapped AUC of roughly 0.96, with a 95% CI of 0.76-1.00. Results were interpreted as suggesting that the CMV-associated TCR signature is largely present in the CD4+ memory repertoire. Among the 150 to 200 previously reported CMV-associated TCRbeta sequences, 60 to 85 showed up in the CD4+ memory repertoires, with each one found in between one and five individuals. CMV serostatus prediction reached a median bootstrapped AUC of nearly 0.96 with the original framework and around 0.91 with a US-trained random forest.

Genomic DNA was extracted from sorted cells with the Quick-DNA Microprep Kit. TCRbeta DNA was amplified with the immunoSEQ hsTCRbeta kit following the manufacturer's protocol. An Illumina MiSeq instrument was used to sequence the TCRbeta libraries. On the authors' methods: After out-of-frame sequences were removed, 2 million to 2.5 million distinct TCRbeta sequences remained, averaging about 61,000 per individual. Two values were used to score each individual: the count of under 200 previously reported CMV-associated TCRbeta sequences and the total count of productive distinct TCRbeta sequences. A beta-binomial model was reimplemented in Python, and scikit-learn random forests with default parameters were trained on data from the US cohort. Classifier performance on the Belgian cohort was reported as the median AUC with percentile confidence intervals calculated over 10,000 bootstrap iterations. Here the immuneACCESS table is served through TCRdb, limited to in-frame sequences with V and J called. Missing clones are a known gap in these copies; in checked studies unresolved V genes cover under half, and the rest lacks a known reason. V and J calls and clone size are as listed in that table; D and trimming were resolved from the DNA. The sample table holds approximately 46,000 clones, of which 60% to 85% were seen once. Of the sample, just over 0.6% is held by the ten largest clones.

Trimming costs V 0 bases and J 9 bases, and their ends lie 6 bases apart. Measured from the cysteine to the phenylalanine, the CDR3 is 11 residues long. The retained sequence is limited to the CDR3, 33 bases, with the frame set at the first base. The chain is made from TRBV5-3 and TRBJ1-2; no confident D gene assignment can be made. TRBV5-3 is an ORF, with its function uncertain. The TCR sequence derives from an adult in good health and CMV-seronegative. The sample taken for sequencing was memory CD4+ T cells from blood. The nucleotide sequence is TGTGCCAGAAGCTTGGCTTGCAGCTACACCTTC. Its amino acids are CARSLACSYTF.